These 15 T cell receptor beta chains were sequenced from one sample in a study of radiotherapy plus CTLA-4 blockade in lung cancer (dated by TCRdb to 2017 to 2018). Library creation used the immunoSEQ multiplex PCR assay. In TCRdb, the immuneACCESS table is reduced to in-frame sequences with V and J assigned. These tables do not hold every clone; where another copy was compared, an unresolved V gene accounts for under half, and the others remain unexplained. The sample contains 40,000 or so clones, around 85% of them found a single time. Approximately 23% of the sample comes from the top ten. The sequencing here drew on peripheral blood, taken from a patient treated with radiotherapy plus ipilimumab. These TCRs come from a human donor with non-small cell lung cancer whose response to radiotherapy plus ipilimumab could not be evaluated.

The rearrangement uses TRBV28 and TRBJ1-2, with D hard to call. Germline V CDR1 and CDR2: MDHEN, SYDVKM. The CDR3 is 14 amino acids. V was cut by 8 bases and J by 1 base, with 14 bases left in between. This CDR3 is CASSEPAVNYGYTF. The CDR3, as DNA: TGTGCCAGCTCAGAGCCGGCGGTTAACTATGGCTACACCTTC.

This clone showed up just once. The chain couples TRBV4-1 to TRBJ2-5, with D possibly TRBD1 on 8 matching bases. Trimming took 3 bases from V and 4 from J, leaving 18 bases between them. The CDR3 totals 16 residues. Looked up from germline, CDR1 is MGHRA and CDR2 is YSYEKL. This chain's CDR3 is CASSQEGQGGVETQYF. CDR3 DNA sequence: TGCGCCAGCAGCCAGGAAGGACAGGGAGGGGTAGAGACCCAGTACTTC.

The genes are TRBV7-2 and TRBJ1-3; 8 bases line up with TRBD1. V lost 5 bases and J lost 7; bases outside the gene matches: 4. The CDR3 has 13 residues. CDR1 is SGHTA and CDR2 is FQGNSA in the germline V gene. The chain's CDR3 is CASSPTGENTIYF. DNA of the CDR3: TGTGCCAGCAGCCCGACAGGGGAGAACACCATATATTTT.

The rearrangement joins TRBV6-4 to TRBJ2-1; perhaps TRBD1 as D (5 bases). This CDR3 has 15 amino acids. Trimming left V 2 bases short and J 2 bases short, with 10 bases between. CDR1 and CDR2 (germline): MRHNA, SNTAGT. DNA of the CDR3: TGTGCCAGCAGTGACGGCCAGGGCACCTACAATGAGCAGTTCTTC. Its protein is CASSDGQGTYNEQFF.

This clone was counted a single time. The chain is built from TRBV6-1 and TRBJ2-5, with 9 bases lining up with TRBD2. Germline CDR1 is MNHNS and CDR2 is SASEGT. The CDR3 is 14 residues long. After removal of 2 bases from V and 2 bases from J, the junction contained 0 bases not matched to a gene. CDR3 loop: CASSELAGQETQYF. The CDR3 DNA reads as TGTGCCAGCAGTGAACTAGCGGGGCAAGAGACCCAGTACTTC.

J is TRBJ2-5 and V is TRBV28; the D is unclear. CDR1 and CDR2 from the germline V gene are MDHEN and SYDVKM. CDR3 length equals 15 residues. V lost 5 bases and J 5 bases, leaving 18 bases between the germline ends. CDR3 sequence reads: CASSPQPGYAETQYF. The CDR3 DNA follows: TGTGCCAGCAGTCCCCAACCAGGTTACGCGGAGACCCAGTACTTC.

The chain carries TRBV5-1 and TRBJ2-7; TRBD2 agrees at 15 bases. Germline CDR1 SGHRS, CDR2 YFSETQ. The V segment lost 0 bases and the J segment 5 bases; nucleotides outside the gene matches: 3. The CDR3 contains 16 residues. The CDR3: CASSLGTSGRVHEQYF. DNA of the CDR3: TGCGCCAGCAGCTTGGGGACTAGCGGGAGGGTCCACGAGCAGTACTTC.

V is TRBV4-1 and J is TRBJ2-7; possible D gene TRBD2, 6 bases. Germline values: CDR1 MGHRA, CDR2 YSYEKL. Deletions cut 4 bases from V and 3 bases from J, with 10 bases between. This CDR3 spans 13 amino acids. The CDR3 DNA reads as TGCGCCAGCAGCCCTCGGGGGAGCTACGAGCAGTACTTC. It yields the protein CASSPRGSYEQYF.

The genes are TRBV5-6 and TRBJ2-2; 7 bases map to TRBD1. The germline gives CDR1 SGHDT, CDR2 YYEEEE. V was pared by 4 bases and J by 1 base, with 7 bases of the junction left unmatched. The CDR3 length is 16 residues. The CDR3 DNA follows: TGTGCCAGCAGCGATACCGGGACAGTGAACACCGGGGAGCTGTTTTTT. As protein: CASSDTGTVNTGELFF.

The CDR3 bases are TGTGCCAGTAGTATTTCCGATCAGCCCCAGCATTTT. As protein: CASSISDQPQHF. The rearrangement links TRBV19 to TRBJ1-5; D unclear. In germline, CDR1 is LNHDA, CDR2 SQIVND (reference sequence). V lost 3 bases and J 5 bases, leaving 5 bases between the germline ends. This CDR3 region has 12 residues.

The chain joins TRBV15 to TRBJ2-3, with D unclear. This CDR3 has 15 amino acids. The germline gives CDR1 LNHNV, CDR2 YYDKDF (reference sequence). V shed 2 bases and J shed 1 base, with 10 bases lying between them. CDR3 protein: CATSRTAGRTDTQYF. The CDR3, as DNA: TGTGCCACCAGCAGAACCGCTGGGCGCACAGATACGCAGTATTTT.

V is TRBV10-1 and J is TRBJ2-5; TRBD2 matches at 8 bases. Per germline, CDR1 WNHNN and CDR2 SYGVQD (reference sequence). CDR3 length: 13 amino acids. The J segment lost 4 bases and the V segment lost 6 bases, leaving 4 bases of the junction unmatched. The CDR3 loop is CASSGTRRETQYF. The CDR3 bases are TGCGCCAGCAGCGGGACTAGGAGAGAGACCCAGTACTTC.

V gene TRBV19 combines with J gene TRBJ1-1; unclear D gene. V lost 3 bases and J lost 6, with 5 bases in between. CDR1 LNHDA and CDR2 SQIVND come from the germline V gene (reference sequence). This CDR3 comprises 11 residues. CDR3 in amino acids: CASSIQAEAFF. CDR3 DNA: TGTGCCAGTAGTATTCAGGCTGAAGCTTTCTTT.

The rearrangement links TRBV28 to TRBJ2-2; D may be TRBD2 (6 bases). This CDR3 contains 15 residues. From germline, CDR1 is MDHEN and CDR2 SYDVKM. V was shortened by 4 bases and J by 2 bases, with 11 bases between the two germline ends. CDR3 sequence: CASSSAGLNTGELFF. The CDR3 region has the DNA TGTGCCAGCAGTTCGGCGGGACTCAACACCGGGGAGCTGTTTTTT.

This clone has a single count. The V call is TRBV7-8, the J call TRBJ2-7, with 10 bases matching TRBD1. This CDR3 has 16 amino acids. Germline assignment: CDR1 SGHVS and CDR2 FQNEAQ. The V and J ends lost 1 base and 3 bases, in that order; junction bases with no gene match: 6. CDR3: CASSLGWDRGGYEQYF. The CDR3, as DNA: TGTGCCAGCAGCTTAGGTTGGGACAGGGGAGGCTACGAGCAGTACTTC.